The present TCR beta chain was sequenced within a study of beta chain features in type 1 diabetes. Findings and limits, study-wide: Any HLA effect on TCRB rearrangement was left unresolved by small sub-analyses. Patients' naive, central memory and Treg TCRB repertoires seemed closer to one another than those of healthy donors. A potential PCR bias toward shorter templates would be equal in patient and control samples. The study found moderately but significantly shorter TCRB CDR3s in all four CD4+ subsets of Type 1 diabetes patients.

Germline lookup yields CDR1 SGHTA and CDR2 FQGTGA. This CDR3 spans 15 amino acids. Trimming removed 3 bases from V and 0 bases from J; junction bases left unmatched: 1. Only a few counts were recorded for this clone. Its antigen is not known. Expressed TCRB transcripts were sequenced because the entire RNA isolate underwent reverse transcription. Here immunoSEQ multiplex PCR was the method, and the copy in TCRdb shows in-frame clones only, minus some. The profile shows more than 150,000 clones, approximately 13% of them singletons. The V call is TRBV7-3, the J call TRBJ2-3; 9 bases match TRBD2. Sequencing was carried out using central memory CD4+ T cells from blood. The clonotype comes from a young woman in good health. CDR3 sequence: CASSFTSGSTDTQYF. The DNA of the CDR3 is TGTGCCAGCAGCTTTACTAGCGGGAGCACAGATACGCAGTATTTT.